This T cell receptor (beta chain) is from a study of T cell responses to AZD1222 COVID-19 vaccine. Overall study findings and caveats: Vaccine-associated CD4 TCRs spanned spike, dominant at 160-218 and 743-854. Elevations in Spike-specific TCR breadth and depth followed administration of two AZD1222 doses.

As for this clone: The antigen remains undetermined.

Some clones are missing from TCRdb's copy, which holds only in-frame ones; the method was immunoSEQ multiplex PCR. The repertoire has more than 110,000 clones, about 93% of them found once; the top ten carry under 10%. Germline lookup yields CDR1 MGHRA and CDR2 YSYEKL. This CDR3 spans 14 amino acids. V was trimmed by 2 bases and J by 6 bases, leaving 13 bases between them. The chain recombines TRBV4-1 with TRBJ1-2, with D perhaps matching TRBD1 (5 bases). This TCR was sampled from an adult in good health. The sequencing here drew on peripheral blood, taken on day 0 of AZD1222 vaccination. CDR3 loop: CASSQKPGEDGYTF. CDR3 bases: TGCGCCAGCAGCCAAAAGCCGGGGGAGGATGGCTACACCTTC.